These 29 T cell receptor beta chains were all obtained from the same sample, sequenced in a study of Ad26.COV2.S vaccination and SARS-CoV-2 variants. Produced via immunoSEQ multiplex PCR; TCRdb's table is partial and in-frame only. The profile shows under 400,000 clones, more than 75% of them singletons. Treatment noted: roughly 18 received Ad26.COV2.S at low or high dose, single or two shots; about 5 received placebo; per-sample allocation not given. Material that was analyzed had been drawn on day 63 after the first vaccine or placebo injection. The sample consisted of peripheral blood, taken in a trial of Ad26.COV2.S vaccine versus placebo. Receptors were obtained from a person between 18 and 65 years old who received the Ad26.COV2.S COVID-19 vaccine or a placebo.

J is TRBJ1-3 and V is TRBV9; no clear D gene. The CDR3 length is 14 residues. Trimming pared 0 bases from V and 4 bases from J, leaving 8 bases between. Germline CDR1 is SGDLS and CDR2 is YYNGEE. As DNA, the CDR3 is TGTGCCAGCAGCGTAGGGCCTTCGGGAAACACCATATATTTT. This sequence encodes CASSVGPSGNTIYF.

The rearrangement joins TRBV4-1 to TRBJ1-1, with unresolved D. CDR1 and CDR2 from the germline V gene are MGHRA and YSYEKL. The CDR3 has 19 amino acids. V was shortened by 1 base and J by 1 base, with 22 bases between the two germline ends. The CDR3 is CASSQALGIEGPGNTEAFF. The CDR3 DNA follows: TGCGCCAGCAGCCAAGCCCTTGGGATCGAGGGTCCCGGGAACACTGAAGCTTTCTTT.

The chain employs TRBV11-1 and TRBJ2-7; D perhaps matches TRBD1 (5 bases). Germline loops: CDR1 SGHAT, CDR2 FQDESV (reference sequence). V was shortened by 4 bases and J by 5 bases, with 12 bases between the two germline ends. The CDR3 runs to 13 residues. CDR3 nucleotides: TGTGCCAGCAGCTCACAGGTTCGGGACGAGCAGTACTTC. Translated: CASSSQVRDEQYF.

The chain is built from TRBV9 and TRBJ1-1; D possibly corresponds to TRBD1 (5 bases). Germline V gene lookup returns CDR1 SGDLS and CDR2 YYNGEE. Trimming cost V 6 bases and J 2 bases, with 14 bases left between them. CDR3 length equals 14 residues. The CDR3: CASTRSWGNTEAFF. The DNA for the CDR3 is TGTGCCAGCACCAGATCATGGGGCAACACTGAAGCTTTCTTT.

The rearrangement joins TRBV29-1 to TRBJ2-4; 7 nucleotides line up with TRBD1. Germline CDR1 is SQVTM and CDR2 is ANQGSEA. J lost 6 bases, V lost 5 bases, and 10 bases had no gene match. The CDR3 extends over 14 amino acids. In nucleotides, the CDR3 is TGCAGCGTTCTGAGGCAGGGGGAAGGAAACATTCAGTACTTC. It is translated as CSVLRQGEGNIQYF.

The chain couples TRBV5-1 to TRBJ2-7; no firm D call. CDR1 is SGHRS and CDR2 is YFSETQ in the germline V gene. The CDR3 has 14 amino acids. V gave up 4 bases and J gave up 9 bases, with 20 bases separating them. CDR3 DNA sequence: TGCGCCAGCAGCCCCAAGATCAATTCTGATCGGCAGTACTTC. Protein: CASSPKINSDRQYF.

This clone was found a few times. This chain uses TRBV7-3 with TRBJ1-3, with D uncertain. Germline CDR1 reads SGHTA; CDR2 reads FQGTGA. The CDR3 extends over 11 amino acids. The V and J ends lost 5 bases and 3 bases respectively, with 2 bases between them. The CDR3 is CASSDGNTIYF. CDR3 nucleotides: TGTGCCAGCAGCGATGGAAACACCATATATTTT.

The rearrangement links TRBV6-6 to TRBJ2-1; 8 positions agree with TRBD1. Trimming took 2 bases from V and 8 from J; bases not matched to a gene: 8. Germline-derived CDR1 and CDR2 are MNHNY and SVGAGI (reference sequence). The CDR3 totals 15 residues. The CDR3 sequence: CASSYPQQGGDEQFF. CDR3 nucleotide sequence: TGTGCCAGCAGTTACCCTCAACAGGGGGGAGATGAGCAGTTCTTC.

The V gene is TRBV29-1, the J gene TRBJ1-6; 11 bases map to TRBD1. CDR1 is SQVTM and CDR2 is ANQGSEA in the germline V gene. This CDR3 spans 17 amino acids. The ends lost 7 bases at V and 0 bases at J; junction bases unmatched: 8. The CDR3 DNA is TGCAGCGCTCCCGGGACAGGGGGTTTCTCCTATAATTCACCCCTCCACTTT. This translates into CSAPGTGGFSYNSPLHF.

The chain joins TRBV7-2 to TRBJ2-1; D may correspond to TRBD1 or TRBD2 (5 bases each). The CDR3 is 15 residues long. The ends were cut back, 4 bases at V and 12 bases at J, with 22 bases in the middle. Per the germline V gene, CDR1 is SGHTA and CDR2 is FQGNSA. For the CDR3, the DNA is TGTGCCAGCAGCTGGGGACCAGACACTCCGACTGGGCAGTTCTTC. Amino acids: CASSWGPDTPTGQFF.

V is TRBV2 and J is TRBJ1-1; no firm D call. Germline CDR1 SNHLY, CDR2 FYNNEI. V lost 7 bases, J lost 1 base, and 13 bases lay in between. This CDR3 region has 14 residues. DNA of the CDR3: TGTGCCAGCAACCTTGGTGGGCAGAACACTGAAGCTTTCTTT. It encodes CASNLGGQNTEAFF.

The CDR3 sequence: CASSPPDRGPSYEQYF. CDR3 nucleotide sequence: TGTGCCAGCAGCCCCCCGGACAGGGGCCCTTCCTACGAGCAGTACTTC. The chain couples TRBV7-8 to TRBJ2-7; 9 positions agree with TRBD1. This CDR3 comprises 16 residues. Germline-derived CDR1 and CDR2 are SGHVS and FQNEAQ. The V segment lost 5 bases and the J segment 1 base; nucleotides outside the gene matches: 9.

A single count supports this clone. CDR3 coding DNA: TGTGCCAGCAGCTGGGACAGGGTTAATTCACCCCTCCACTTT. Its protein is CASSWDRVNSPLHF. The chain is built from TRBV7-6 and TRBJ1-6; 9 positions agree with TRBD1. After removal of 4 bases from V and 6 bases from J, the junction contained 1 base not matched to a gene. The germline gives CDR1 SGHVS, CDR2 FNYEAQ. The CDR3 covers 14 residues.

J is TRBJ1-6 and V is TRBV19; D gene ambiguous. V gave up 10 bases and J gave up 0 bases, with 19 bases separating them. CDR1 is LNHDA and CDR2 is SQIVND in the germline V gene (reference sequence). This CDR3 spans 17 amino acids. The CDR3 nucleotides are TGTGCCACCCAGAGAGGGCCCGCGAGCTCCTATAATTCACCCCTCCACTTT. Amino acid sequence: CATQRGPASSYNSPLHF.

This rearrangement joins TRBV30 to TRBJ1-5, with TRBD1 matching over 9 bases. Germline assignment: CDR1 GTSNPN and CDR2 SVGIG (reference sequence). V gave up 2 bases and J gave up 0 bases; unmatched junction bases: 8. This CDR3 contains 17 residues. CDR3 in DNA: TGTGCCTGGAGTTCCGGGACAGGGATATATAGCAATCAGCCCCAGCATTTT. Its protein product is CAWSSGTGIYSNQPQHF.

The chain has TRBV4-1 and TRBJ1-2; 10 nucleotides match TRBD1. Germline trimming cut 3 bases from V and 8 bases from J; bases unmatched to any gene: 6. The CDR3 contains 14 residues. The germline V gene encodes CDR1 MGHRA and CDR2 YSYEKL. The CDR3 DNA reads TGCGCCAGCAGCCAGGGTAGGACAGGGGGGGGCTACACCTTC. As protein: CASSQGRTGGGYTF.

The V call is TRBV4-2, the J call TRBJ2-2; no clear D. Trimming took off 0 bases at V and 1 base at J, with 6 bases between the two ends. The CDR3 loop spans 15 amino acids. Germline assignment: CDR1 LGHNA and CDR2 YNFKEQ. CDR3 DNA: TGTGCCAGCAGCCAAGAATGGTTGAACACCGGGGAGCTGTTTTTT. The encoded protein is CASSQEWLNTGELFF.

The chain recombines TRBV9 with TRBJ2-5; 10 positions agree with TRBD1. The junction had 8 bases not matched to a gene; V was cut back by 4 bases and J by 5 bases. The CDR3 loop spans 15 amino acids. The V gene's germline CDR1 is SGDLS and CDR2 YYNGEE. CDR3 amino acids: CASSFGTGESETQYF. DNA of the CDR3: TGTGCCAGCAGCTTTGGGACAGGGGAAAGCGAGACCCAGTACTTC.

V gene TRBV7-8 combines with J gene TRBJ1-2; 7 nucleotides match TRBD1. The germline CDR1 and CDR2 sequences are SGHVS and FQNEAQ. This CDR3 has 17 residues. J was trimmed by 5 bases and V by 1 base; bases with no gene match: 13. In DNA, the CDR3 is TGTGCCAGCAGCTTAGATGGTCGGGACAGTTTGGCTTATGGCTACACCTTC. Protein: CASSLDGRDSLAYGYTF.

The rearrangement links TRBV13 to TRBJ2-7, with a weak D call TRBD1 (5 bases). This CDR3 spans 17 amino acids. Germline lookup yields CDR1 PRHDT and CDR2 FYEKMQ (reference sequence). V lost 5 bases, J lost 0 bases, and 20 bases lay in between. DNA of the CDR3: TGTGCCAGCAGCCCCACCTCTCTTGGGGCCCACTCCTACGAGCAGTACTTC. It specifies CASSPTSLGAHSYEQYF.

This sequence joins TRBV2 and TRBJ2-7; perhaps TRBD2 as D (6 bases). Germline assignment: CDR1 SNHLY and CDR2 FYNNEI. The CDR3 loop spans 14 amino acids. The V end lost 3 bases, the J end lost 5 bases, and 14 bases lay between the germline ends. The DNA for the CDR3 is TGTGCCAGCAGTGAGGTATCAGCGGGCGACGAGCAGTACTTC. This codes for CASSEVSAGDEQYF.

The chain recombines TRBV12-3 or TRBV12-4 with TRBJ1-2, with D unresolved. V was pared by 2 bases and J by 4 bases, with 8 bases between. The CDR3 length is 13 residues. CDR3 in DNA: TGTGCCAGCAGTTTACGCAGGTCCTATGGCTACACCTTC. The encoded protein is CASSLRRSYGYTF.

V gene TRBV27 combines with J gene TRBJ1-6, with 7 bases matching TRBD1. J lost 4 bases, V lost 2 bases, and 2 bases had no gene match. Germline assignment: CDR1 MNHEY and CDR2 SMNVEV (reference sequence). The CDR3 covers 15 residues. CDR3 sequence: CASSLRGPYNSPLHF. CDR3 DNA sequence: TGTGCCAGCAGTTTAAGGGGGCCGTATAATTCACCCCTCCACTTT.

This clone was counted once. The J gene is TRBJ2-7, the V gene TRBV25-1, with D possibly being TRBD1 (6 bases). Trimming left V 0 bases short and J 0 bases short, with 9 bases between. There are 15 residues in the CDR3. The V gene's germline CDR1 is MGHDK and CDR2 SYGVNS. The CDR3 DNA reads TGTGCCAGCAGTGAATACGGGACATACTCCTACGAGCAGTACTTC. Translating it yields CASSEYGTYSYEQYF.

The V gene is TRBV25-1, the J gene TRBJ1-1; the D is unclear. The CDR3 is 13 amino acids. Germline V gene data show CDR1 as MGHDK and CDR2 as SYGVNS. V was clipped by 1 base and J by 0 bases, with 3 bases between them. The DNA for the CDR3 is TGTGCCAGCAGTGAATTTTTGAACACTGAAGCTTTCTTT. This encodes CASSEFLNTEAFF.

The chain couples TRBV11-2 to TRBJ1-6, with D tentatively TRBD1 (6 bases). The CDR3 runs to 17 residues. The V end was cut by 3 bases, the J end by 2 bases, with 14 bases between. Germline CDR1 and CDR2: SGHAT and FQNNGV. The CDR3 sequence: CASSLEGGRTYNSPLHF. CDR3 nucleotide sequence: TGTGCCAGCAGCTTGGAAGGGGGAAGGACCTATAATTCACCCCTCCACTTT.

This rearrangement joins TRBV13 to TRBJ2-2; D uncertain. Trimming shortened V by 8 bases and J by 5 bases, and 12 bases separated the two germline ends. The CDR3 runs 13 residues. Germline V CDR1 and CDR2: PRHDT, FYEKMQ (reference sequence). CDR3 sequence: CASRGLGTGELFF. The DNA of the CDR3 is TGTGCCAGCCGAGGCCTGGGGACCGGGGAGCTGTTTTTT.

This chain uses TRBV27 with TRBJ1-1; 10 nucleotides align to TRBD1. Germline CDR1 and CDR2: MNHEY and SMNVEV (reference sequence). The V segment lost 7 bases and the J segment 7 bases; nucleotides outside the gene matches: 12. The CDR3 consists of 15 residues. The CDR3 sequence is CASKNPGTGAHEAFF. CDR3 coding DNA: TGTGCCAGCAAAAACCCGGGGACAGGGGCCCATGAAGCTTTCTTT.

The chain couples TRBV4-2 to TRBJ2-5; D remains unclear. Trimming pared 2 bases from V and 2 bases from J, leaving 6 bases between. This CDR3 is built from 13 residues. Germline V lookup: CDR1 LGHNA, CDR2 YNFKEQ. This chain's CDR3 is CASSQFRQETQYF. The CDR3 DNA sequence: TGTGCCAGCAGCCAATTTAGGCAAGAGACCCAGTACTTC.